These 17 T cell receptor beta chains were all obtained from the same sample, sequenced in a study of Graves' ophthalmopathy and Graves' hyperthyroidism. Amplification of TCR beta CDR3 regions used RNA transcripts. An initial RT-PCR round employing HTBI primers preceded a second-round multiplex PCR. MiXCR was run by TCRdb on the multiplex PCR reads, yielding one entry per CDR3 protein. The sample holds roughly 410,000 distinct CDR3 sequences, approximately 15% seen once. The sequenced sample was peripheral blood. The receptors here all came from a young woman with stable Graves' hyperthyroidism.

This clonotype was detected only a few times. This chain joins TRBV7-9 and TRBJ2-7; TRBD1 matches 9 bases. V was pared by 3 bases and J by 5 bases, with 5 bases of the junction left unmatched. Germline V gives CDR1 SEHNR, CDR2 FQNEAQ (reference sequence). The CDR3 has 14 residues. The CDR3 DNA follows: TGTGCCAGCAGCTTGGGGACAGGGATTCACGAGCAGTACTTC. Its translation is CASSLGTGIHEQYF.

This clonotype was counted at least ten times. V is TRBV6-5 and J is TRBJ1-2, with D possibly being TRBD1 (6 bases). CDR1 is MNHEY and CDR2 is SVGAGI in the germline V gene. This CDR3 contains 16 residues. V lost 7 bases to trimming and J lost 3 bases, with 21 bases between them. Written as DNA, the CDR3 is TGTGCCAGCACGACACGTGCAGGGGCCGCCCACTATGGCTACACCTTC. Its translation: CASTTRAGAAHYGYTF.

This clonotype was recorded many times. This rearrangement joins TRBV6-1 to TRBJ1-5; D ambiguous. The V end lost 7 bases, the J end lost 0 bases, and 13 bases lay between the germline ends. CDR3 size: 15 residues. CDR1 is MNHNS, CDR2 SASEGT, per germline. The CDR3: CASTKYSNSNQPQHF. As DNA, the CDR3 is TGTGCCAGCACGAAATATAGTAATAGCAATCAGCCCCAGCATTTT.

V gene TRBV4-1 combines with J gene TRBJ1-1; maybe TRBD1 (6 bases). The V and J ends lost 1 base and 11 bases respectively, with 17 bases between them. This CDR3 spans 14 amino acids. Germline V gives CDR1 MGHRA, CDR2 YSYEKL. The CDR3 nucleotides read TGCGCCAGCAGCCAAGTTGGACAGTTCCCTCAGGCTTTCTTT. Residues: CASSQVGQFPQAFF.

This clonotype was seen a few times. The chain is built from TRBV7-9 and TRBJ1-1, with 8 positions matching TRBD1. J was trimmed by 4 bases and V by 5 bases; bases with no gene match: 9. Looked up from germline, CDR1 is SEHNR and CDR2 is FQNEAQ (reference sequence). The CDR3 has 15 amino acids. The CDR3 region has the DNA TGTGCCAGCAGCCCTGGGGGCAGGGGGCCCACTGAAGCTTTCTTT. Translating gives CASSPGGRGPTEAFF.

This clonotype appeared many times. The chain has TRBV2 and TRBJ2-4; D not certain. Trimming removed 5 bases at V and 6 bases at J, with 14 bases between. Looked up from germline, CDR1 is SNHLY and CDR2 is FYNNEI. This CDR3 comprises 14 residues. The chain's CDR3 is CASSFASSRNIQYF. The CDR3 nucleotides are TGTGCCAGCAGTTTTGCCTCGAGTCGAAACATTCAGTACTTC.

The table lists this clonotype with many counts. This may stem from a read error, because a much larger clone lies one nucleotide away. The chain is built from TRBV6-2 or TRBV6-3 and TRBJ2-7; no clear D. The CDR3 length is 14 residues. Germline values: CDR1 MNHEY, CDR2 SVGEGT. CDR3 DNA: TGTGCCAGCGGTTACGCGGCCAGCTCCTACGAGCAGTACTTC. Translated: CASGYAASSYEQYF.

A few counts support this clonotype. The genes are TRBV20-1 and TRBJ1-2; 11 bases are shared with TRBD1. The CDR3 length is 15 residues. V gave up 3 bases and J gave up 7 bases; unmatched junction bases: 10. The germline gives CDR1 DFQATT, CDR2 SNEGSKA (reference sequence). CDR3 region: CSARGGRDRGFGYTF. The CDR3 DNA is TGCAGTGCTAGGGGAGGCCGGGACAGGGGGTTTGGCTACACCTTC.

This clonotype occurred many times. The V call is TRBV28, the J call TRBJ1-1; TRBD1 matches 10 bases. The CDR3 is made up of 18 amino acids. With V trimmed by 1 base and J by 3 bases, 11 bases remained unmatched. Germline lookup yields CDR1 MDHEN and CDR2 SYDVKM. CDR3 in amino acids: CASSLLRVGQGLYTEAFF. As DNA, the CDR3 is TGTGCCAGCAGTTTATTACGCGTGGGACAGGGGTTATACACTGAAGCTTTCTTT.

Ten or more counts support this clonotype. Here the CDR3 DNA reads TGTGCCAGCAGTTTGTCGGGACTAGCGGGGATCGAGCAGTACTTC. This encodes CASSLSGLAGIEQYF. V and J are TRBV12-3 or TRBV12-4 and TRBJ2-7, with TRBD2 identical over 13 bases. CDR3 length equals 15 residues. Trimming at V came to 3 bases and at J to 6 bases, leaving 5 bases not matched to a gene.

This clonotype was recorded at least ten times. The chain's CDR3 is CASRMGLGETQYF. In DNA, the CDR3 is TGTGCCAGCAGGATGGGATTGGGAGAGACCCAGTACTTC. V usage is TRBV6-2 or TRBV6-3 and J usage is TRBJ2-5, with D uncertain. The CDR3 has 13 amino acids. V dropped 6 bases and J dropped 4 bases, with 12 bases sitting between them. Per the germline V gene, CDR1 is MNHEY and CDR2 is SVGEGT.

The chain recombines TRBV15 with TRBJ1-6, with D hard to call. Trimming took 2 bases from V and 2 from J, leaving 10 bases between them. This CDR3 spans 16 amino acids. The germline gives CDR1 LNHNV, CDR2 YYDKDF (reference sequence). This CDR3 is CATSRLKQTYNSPLHF. As DNA, the CDR3 is TGTGCCACCAGCAGACTAAAGCAAACCTATAATTCACCCCTCCACTTT.

This clonotype was counted at least ten times. The V gene is TRBV11-2, the J gene TRBJ2-7; maybe TRBD2 (6 bases). V was cut by 0 bases and J by 2 bases, with 11 bases left in between. Germline V CDR1 and CDR2: SGHAT, FQNNGV. CDR3 size: 15 residues. CDR3 sequence (DNA): TGTGCCAGCAGCTTAGATCTAGCGAGAGCCTACGAGCAGTACTTC. This sequence encodes CASSLDLARAYEQYF.

This clonotype was seen ten or more times. The rearrangement uses TRBV27 and TRBJ1-1; TRBD1 matches 10 bases. Per the germline V gene, CDR1 is MNHEY and CDR2 is SMNVEV (reference sequence). The V gene end was trimmed by 3 bases and the J gene end by 7 bases; junction bases not matched to a gene: 5. CDR3 size: 14 residues. The CDR3 sequence is CASSFGDRGSEAFF. CDR3 in DNA: TGTGCCAGCAGTTTCGGGGACAGGGGAAGTGAAGCTTTCTTT.

This clonotype was counted many times. The chain carries TRBV2 and TRBJ1-2; the match to TRBD1 covers 8 bases. This CDR3 has 12 residues. V was pared by 6 bases and J by 7 bases, with 4 bases of the junction left unmatched. In germline, CDR1 is SNHLY, CDR2 FYNNEI. The CDR3 region has the DNA TGTGCCAGCAGACGGACAGGGATTGGCTACACCTTC. This codes for CASRRTGIGYTF.

This sequence joins TRBV6-1 and TRBJ1-2, with D hard to call. Germline lookup yields CDR1 MNHNS and CDR2 SASEGT. Trimming stripped 5 bases from V and 4 bases from J, with 5 bases between. The CDR3 runs to 11 residues. DNA for the CDR3: TGTGCCAGCAGTAAAAGCTATGGCTACACCTTC. Its translation: CASSKSYGYTF.

The rearrangement joins TRBV20-1 to TRBJ2-7; D possibly corresponds to TRBD2 (7 bases). Germline lookup yields CDR1 DFQATT and CDR2 SNEGSKA (reference sequence). Trimming removed 3 bases from V and 0 bases from J, with 12 bases in between. The CDR3 has 14 amino acids. The CDR3 DNA sequence: TGCAGTGCTAGCGGGGGGCTGAGCTCCTACGAGCAGTACTTC. This gives the protein CSASGGLSSYEQYF.